One sample yielded the 27 T cell receptor beta chains listed below, sequenced in a study of beta chain features in type 1 diabetes. Expressed TCRB transcripts were sequenced because the isolated RNA had all been reverse transcribed beforehand. The table came from immunoSEQ multiplex PCR; TCRdb's copy has only in-frame clones and leaves some out. The profile covers around 500,000 clones, with 25% to 35% appearing a single time and about 0.065% taken by the ten largest. Source material: naive CD4+ T cells from blood. These receptors were collected from a man aged 18 to 30 in good health.

The chain couples TRBV5-1 to TRBJ2-7; TRBD2 might be the D (6 bases). The CDR3 is made up of 14 amino acids. Germline-derived CDR1 and CDR2 are SGHRS and YFSETQ. V was clipped by 3 bases and J by 4 bases, with 14 bases between them. The CDR3 is CASSSTLGGYEQYF. The CDR3 DNA sequence: TGCGCCAGCAGCTCTACCCTGGGAGGATACGAGCAGTACTTC.

This chain uses TRBV30 with TRBJ1-4; D is possibly TRBD1 (6 bases). This CDR3 has 14 residues. V lost 2 bases and J 7 bases, leaving 14 bases between the germline ends. The germline CDR1 and CDR2 sequences are GTSNPN and SVGIG (reference sequence). CDR3 nucleotide sequence: TGTGCCTGGAGTAGAGGCCGAGGGGGTGAAAAACTGTTTTTT. It encodes CAWSRGRGGEKLFF.

This chain connects TRBV30 to TRBJ1-5; D is possibly TRBD1 (6 bases). Trimming left V 8 bases short and J 5 bases short, with 10 bases between. CDR1 is GTSNPN, CDR2 SVGIG, per germline (reference sequence). This CDR3 is 11 amino acids long. The CDR3, as DNA: TGTGCCCGGAACAGGGATCAGCCCCAGCATTTT. Translated, it gives CARNRDQPQHF.

The gene calls are TRBV4-3 and TRBJ2-5; 9 bases are a match to TRBD2. The CDR3 runs 15 residues. CDR1 LGHNA and CDR2 YSLEER come from the germline V gene. After removal of 3 bases from V and 4 bases from J, the junction contained 6 bases not matched to a gene. The chain's CDR3 is CASSQGREGGETQYF. Written as DNA, the CDR3 is TGCGCCAGCAGCCAGGGGCGGGAGGGCGGAGAGACCCAGTACTTC.

As regards this clone: Different DNA sequences within this sample yield the same CDR3. The chain has TRBV15 and TRBJ2-3; D possibly corresponds to TRBD1 (6 bases). The CDR3 totals 16 residues. Deletions cut 0 bases from V and 1 base from J, with 11 bases between. Germline lookup yields CDR1 LNHNV and CDR2 YYDKDF (reference sequence). The CDR3 DNA reads as TGTGCCACCAGCAGAGATCTTGCAGGGGGCACAGATACGCAGTATTTT. It translates to CATSRDLAGGTDTQYF.

The V call is TRBV30, the J call TRBJ1-1; the D is unclear. Trimming removed 2 bases at V and 0 bases at J, with 7 bases between. Germline loops: CDR1 GTSNPN, CDR2 SVGIG (reference sequence). The CDR3 runs 13 residues. CDR3 region: CAWSRNVNTEAFF. In nucleotides, the CDR3 is TGTGCCTGGAGTCGGAACGTGAACACTGAAGCTTTCTTT.

A note on this clone: Distinct nucleotide sequences in the sample also encode this CDR3. This chain connects TRBV20-1 to TRBJ2-1; D might be TRBD2 (5 bases). Germline values: CDR1 DFQATT, CDR2 SNEGSKA (reference sequence). CDR3 length: 11 amino acids. Trimming left V 3 bases short and J 7 bases short, with 7 bases between. The CDR3 loop is CSASRGNEQFF. The CDR3 bases are TGCAGTGCTAGCCGAGGGAATGAGCAGTTCTTC.

The genes are TRBV5-4 and TRBJ2-3; the D is unclear. V was shortened by 1 base and J by 1 base, with 10 bases between the two germline ends. CDR3 length: 15 residues. Germline CDR1 SGHNT, CDR2 YYREEE (reference sequence). The chain's CDR3 is CASSLRKEGTDTQYF. The CDR3 DNA reads TGTGCCAGCAGCTTGCGAAAGGAAGGCACAGATACGCAGTATTTT.

The chain joins TRBV29-1 to TRBJ2-1; D may be TRBD2 (6 bases). The CDR3 sequence is 13 residues long. Trimming left V 3 bases short and J 8 bases short, with 14 bases between. The germline V gene encodes CDR1 SQVTM and CDR2 ANQGSEA. In DNA, the CDR3 is TGCAGCGTTGATGCTAGCGCACTCGATGAGCAGTTCTTC. This sequence encodes CSVDASALDEQFF.

The chain links TRBV7-2 to TRBJ2-3, with D uncertain. The germline CDR1 and CDR2 sequences are SGHTA and FQGNSA. V was trimmed by 0 bases and J by 8 bases, leaving 9 bases between them. The CDR3 totals 13 residues. As DNA, the CDR3 is TGTGCCAGCAGCTTAGCAGCGATGGGTACGCAGTATTTT. It is translated as CASSLAAMGTQYF.

Details on this clone: Compared with germline, one end of the junction differs, possibly owing to a read error. The rearrangement uses TRBV9 and TRBJ2-3, with TRBD2 matching over 11 bases. CDR3 length equals 13 residues. Germline loops: CDR1 SGDLS, CDR2 YYNGEE. CDR3 sequence: CASSSLTGLAESF. CDR3 sequence (DNA): TGTGCCAGCAGCTCTCTCACGGGACTAGCGGAGTCCTTT.

This chain joins TRBV4-2 and TRBJ2-7, with 9 positions matching TRBD2. This CDR3 region has 16 residues. V dropped 3 bases and J dropped 0; count of bases not matched to a gene: 6. Germline V gives CDR1 LGHNA, CDR2 YNFKEQ. The CDR3 is CASSHLSGRSSYEQYF. CDR3 sequence (DNA): TGTGCCAGCAGCCATCTTAGCGGGAGAAGCTCCTACGAGCAGTACTTC.

In regard to this clone: Distinct nucleotide sequences in the sample also encode this CDR3. V and J are TRBV20-1 and TRBJ2-3; D call uncertain. Germline V gene data show CDR1 as DFQATT and CDR2 as SNEGSKA (reference sequence). V was pared by 5 bases and J by 5 bases, with 8 bases between. The CDR3 runs 11 residues. The CDR3 nucleotides read TGCAGTGCTCCGCTGGGAGATACGCAGTATTTT. This codes for CSAPLGDTQYF.

A few counts support this clone. J is TRBJ2-3 and V is TRBV29-1; D ambiguous. CDR3 size: 13 residues. Germline V gene lookup returns CDR1 SQVTM and CDR2 ANQGSEA. The V end was cut by 6 bases, the J end by 1 base, with 11 bases between. In DNA form, the CDR3 reads TGCAGCGTCTTAGGACCCGGCACAGATACGCAGTATTTT. Translated, it gives CSVLGPGTDTQYF.

This clone was detected a few times. Here the CDR3 DNA reads TGTGCCTGGAGTGAGGCGGCCCGCAATCAGCCCCAGCATTTT. Translating gives CAWSEAARNQPQHF. The genes are TRBV30 and TRBJ1-5, with no clear D. With 1 base removed from V and 2 bases from J, the gap between germline ends came to 9 bases. The CDR3 is made up of 14 amino acids. Germline CDR1 reads GTSNPN; CDR2 reads SVGIG (reference sequence).

The V call is TRBV29-1, the J call TRBJ1-1, with D possibly being TRBD1 (5 bases). Germline V CDR1 and CDR2: SQVTM, ANQGSEA. The CDR3 is 11 amino acids. Trimming stripped 5 bases from V and 11 bases from J, with 15 bases between. The CDR3 loop reads CSVPAQGRAFF. CDR3 DNA: TGCAGCGTTCCGGCCCAGGGTCGGGCTTTCTTT.

The rearrangement joins TRBV5-1 to TRBJ2-7; 14 bases line up with TRBD2. V lost 3 bases to trimming and J lost 5 bases; unmatched junction nucleotides: 7. Per germline, CDR1 SGHRS and CDR2 YFSETQ. CDR3 length: 16 amino acids. In nucleotides, the CDR3 is TGCGCCAGCAGCTGGGGGACTAGCGGGAGCACTGACGAGCAGTACTTC. Translation gives CASSWGTSGSTDEQYF.

The rearrangement links TRBV2 to TRBJ2-7; D remains unclear. The CDR3 loop spans 12 amino acids. Trimming cost V 7 bases and J 1 base, with 8 bases left between them. Germline V gene sequence: CDR1 SNHLY, CDR2 FYNNEI. The chain's CDR3 is CASTPESYEQYF. For the CDR3, the DNA is TGTGCCAGCACCCCGGAGTCCTACGAGCAGTACTTC. The full variable domain, rest sourced from reference TRBV2 and TRBJ2-7, is EPEVTQTPSHQVTQMGQEVILRCVPISNHLYFYWYRQILGQKVEFLVSFYNNEISEKSEIFDDQFSVERPDGSNFTLKIRSTKLEDSAMYFCASTPESYEQYFGPGTRLTVT.

J is TRBJ2-7 and V is TRBV4-2, with D possibly TRBD2 on 6 matching bases. The CDR3 consists of 17 residues. V lost 0 bases and J lost 3, with 18 bases in between. CDR1 is LGHNA, CDR2 YNFKEQ, per germline. CDR3 nucleotides: TGTGCCAGCAGCCAAGAGTGGCGGGATCTCCACCTCTACGAGCAGTACTTC. Amino acid sequence: CASSQEWRDLHLYEQYF.

This sequence joins TRBV15 and TRBJ2-4; 12 bases match TRBD2. This CDR3 is 16 amino acids long. Germline CDR1 is LNHNV and CDR2 is YYDKDF (reference sequence). J was trimmed by 3 bases and V by 1 base; bases with no gene match: 1. CDR3: CATSRGTSGNKNIQYF. CDR3 bases: TGTGCCACCAGCAGAGGGACTAGCGGGAACAAAAACATTCAGTACTTC.

The CDR3, as DNA: TGTGCCACCATGAACACTGAAGCTTTCTTT. Protein product: CATMNTEAFF. V gene TRBV28 combines with J gene TRBJ1-1; D gene uncertain. The CDR3 length is 10 residues. Trimming removed 10 bases from V and 0 bases from J, with 3 bases in between. Germline loops: CDR1 MDHEN, CDR2 SYDVKM.

V gene TRBV25-1 combines with J gene TRBJ1-2; possibly TRBD1 for D (5 bases). CDR3 length: 16 amino acids. Trimming pared 4 bases from V and 3 bases from J, leaving 18 bases between. Germline V gives CDR1 MGHDK, CDR2 SYGVNS. The CDR3 DNA is TGTGCCAGCAGTGCTCCGGGGACGGATCTTTACTATGGCTACACCTTC. Amino acids: CASSAPGTDLYYGYTF.

Regarding this clone: One junction end disagrees with the germline gene, perhaps due to a read error. CDR3 sequence reads: CASRESPGPGLADTQYF. The CDR3 bases are TGTGCCAGCCGTGAATCTCCGGGACCGGGCCTCGCAGATACGCAGTATTTT. The chain joins TRBV6-1 to TRBJ2-3; D assignment may be TRBD1 or TRBD2 (5 bases each). The CDR3 loop spans 17 amino acids. Germline V gives CDR1 MNHNS, CDR2 SASEGT.

The chain joins TRBV30 to TRBJ2-1; D may match TRBD1 or TRBD2 (5 bases each). V was pared by 5 bases and J by 8 bases, with 16 bases between. This CDR3 has 13 amino acids. Germline V lookup: CDR1 GTSNPN, CDR2 SVGIG (reference sequence). The CDR3 is CAWRRDRLDEQFF. CDR3 sequence (DNA): TGTGCCTGGCGCCGGGACCGCCTGGATGAGCAGTTCTTC.

The chain is built from TRBV6-6 and TRBJ2-5; 7 nucleotides align to TRBD1. The CDR3 sequence is 15 residues long. The trim removed 1 base at V and 1 base at J, leaving 3 bases unmatched. In germline, CDR1 is MNHNY, CDR2 SVGAGI (reference sequence). CDR3 sequence (DNA): TGTGCCAGCAGTTACTTCTGGGACAGCCAAGAGACCCAGTACTTC. Translation: CASSYFWDSQETQYF.

The chain links TRBV9 to TRBJ2-3, with D perhaps matching TRBD2 (6 bases). V lost 3 bases, J lost 1 base, and 9 bases lay in between. This CDR3 is built from 14 residues. Germline V gene sequence: CDR1 SGDLS, CDR2 YYNGEE. The CDR3 loop reads CASSAGLRTDTQYF. CDR3 nucleotides: TGTGCCAGCAGCGCGGGACTCCGCACAGATACGCAGTATTTT.

The sample holds a few counts of this clone. The rearrangement uses TRBV18 and TRBJ2-7; 9 positions match TRBD1. The CDR3 is 15 amino acids. Germline assignment: CDR1 KGHSH and CDR2 LQKENI. V shed 6 bases and J 0 bases; nucleotides not matched to a gene: 6. The CDR3 protein is CASSRDRVDSYEQYF. The CDR3 region has the DNA TGTGCCAGCTCTCGGGACAGGGTGGACTCCTACGAGCAGTACTTC.